A single sample gave rise to the 5 T cell receptor beta chains below, sequenced in a study of CD8 T cells in ankylosing spondylitis. TCRdb reprocessed the 5' RACE reads with MiXCR, giving one entry per CDR3 protein. The sample has about 320,000 distinct CDR3 sequences; around a tenth are singletons. Sequencing was carried out using blood, either unsorted or a sorted T cell fraction (not recorded which). Receptors originate from a female donor with ankylosing spondylitis or in good health (not recorded which).

This clonotype was observed a handful of times. This chain joins TRBV27 and TRBJ2-3; tentatively, D is TRBD2 (5 bases). The CDR3 runs 18 residues. The germline V and J ends were trimmed by 9 bases and 0 bases, with 25 bases remaining between them. The germline V gene encodes CDR1 MNHEY and CDR2 SMNVEV (reference sequence). CDR3 DNA: TGTGCCAGTCGCGTTAGGGCCCTGGGAGTGGCTAGCACAGATACGCAGTATTTT. Amino acid sequence: CASRVRALGVASTDTQYF.

This clonotype was seen more than once but under ten times. This chain connects TRBV20-1 to TRBJ2-7, with 9 bases matching TRBD2. This CDR3 is built from 15 residues. The J segment lost 0 bases and the V segment lost 0 bases, leaving 3 bases of the junction unmatched. Germline V gene sequence: CDR1 DFQATT, CDR2 SNEGSKA (reference sequence). Here the CDR3 reads CSARDQREDSYEQYF. CDR3 DNA sequence: TGCAGTGCTAGAGACCAGCGGGAGGACTCCTACGAGCAGTACTTC.

This clonotype was found many times. V gene TRBV29-1 combines with J gene TRBJ2-4, with D perhaps matching TRBD1 (6 bases). This CDR3 contains 18 residues. V was trimmed by 7 bases and J by 0 bases, leaving 25 bases between them. Germline V gene sequence: CDR1 SQVTM, CDR2 ANQGSEA. CDR3 region: CSGDYSGTRSGAKNIQYF. The CDR3 region has the DNA TGCAGCGGGGATTATTCCGGGACAAGGAGTGGAGCCAAAAACATTCAGTACTTC.

In this sample, this clonotype turned up many times. The chain recombines TRBV5-6 with TRBJ2-1; D tentatively reads TRBD1 or TRBD2 (6 bases each). Trimming took 4 bases from V and 1 from J, leaving 15 bases between them. Germline CDR1 reads SGHDT; CDR2 reads YYEEEE. The CDR3 totals 16 residues. CDR3 nucleotides: TGTGCCAGCAGCCCTACGACAGGAGGGTCCTACAATGAGCAGTTCTTC. Encoded protein: CASSPTTGGSYNEQFF.

This clonotype has a count of ten or more. The chain uses TRBV29-1 and TRBJ2-1; the D is unclear. The V gene's germline CDR1 is SQVTM and CDR2 ANQGSEA. V was clipped by 2 bases and J by 3 bases, with 8 bases between them. The CDR3 totals 13 residues. The CDR3 DNA is TGCAGCGTTGAATTGGAACTCTACAATGAGCAGTTCTTC. Translating gives CSVELELYNEQFF.